The rows below give T cell receptor beta chains drawn from one sample of a study of blood T cell repertoires in COVID-19. Clones were sequenced by immunoSEQ multiplex PCR, and TCRdb holds only the in-frame ones, with some missing. Among 200,000 to 250,000 clones listed, roughly 88% were seen once. What was sequenced was PBMCs or T cells enriched from blood (not recorded which). These receptors originate from a woman between 35 and 50 years old with acute COVID-19. The CDR3 runs from the conserved cysteine through the conserved F or W. The order of the fields is J gene, D gene, V gene, clone size, CDR3 DNA, CDR3 protein. D genes are given only for firm matches. Clone size is stated in some rows and not others, as once, few, many or a class when expanded.

TRBJ1-1 TRBD1 TRBV12-3/TRBV12-4 few TGTGCCAGCAGTTTTGAGACAGGGTGGGCTTTCTTT CASSFETGWAFF
TRBJ1-2 TRBD1 TRBV5-6 NA TGTGCCAGCAGCGTGTACAGGGGTGGCTACACCTTC CASSVYRGGYTF
TRBJ1-6 NA TRBV5-8 NA TGTGCCAGCAGCTCGCGGGGGGTTGGGACACCCCTCCACTTT CASSSRGVGTPLHF
TRBJ1-1 TRBD1 TRBV7-8 NA TGTGCCAGCAGCCCGCACAGGGGGCCCACTGAAGCTTTCTTT CASSPHRGPTEAFF
TRBJ2-3 TRBD1 TRBV4-3 NA TGCGCCAGCAGCCAAACGACAGGGTGGTCCTCAGATACGCAGTATTTT CASSQTTGWSSDTQYF
TRBJ1-5 NA TRBV5-1 NA TGCGCCAGCAGCTTGGAGGGGATCGATAGCAATCAGCCCCAGCATTTT CASSLEGIDSNQPQHF
TRBJ1-1 NA TRBV4-1 few TGCGCCAGCAGCCAAGTGTGGACAGCAAACACTGAAGCTTTCTTT CASSQVWTANTEAFF
TRBJ1-1 NA TRBV5-1 NA TGCGCCAGCAGCTTGGGTTACAGAGCGAACACTGAAGCTTTCTTT CASSLGYRANTEAFF
TRBJ1-1 TRBD1 TRBV9 NA TGTGCCAGCAGCGTCGCCGGGACAGGGATTATGAACACTGAAGCTTTCTTT CASSVAGTGIMNTEAFF
TRBJ2-3 NA TRBV9 NA TGTGCCAGCAGCGTAGATGTACTAAGCACAGATACGCAGTATTTT CASSVDVLSTDTQYF
TRBJ1-4 NA TRBV6-5 NA TGTGCCAGCGGTATTACAGGGTCCTTTGGGGAAAAACTGTTTTTT CASGITGSFGEKLFF
TRBJ1-5 NA TRBV7-6 NA TGTGCCAGCAGCCCCTACCCGCCCGGAGGGGATAGCAATCAGCCCCAGCATTTT CASSPYPPGGDSNQPQHF
TRBJ2-5 NA TRBV19 NA TGTGCCAGTAGTATAGGGACTTACCAAGAGACCCAGTACTTC CASSIGTYQETQYF
TRBJ1-2 TRBD1 TRBV6-6 NA TGTGCCAGCATCCCAAGCGGCCAGGGGGCGCATGGCTACACCTTC CASIPSGQGAHGYTF